One sample yielded the 15 T cell receptor beta chains listed below, sequenced in a study of cytomegalovirus exposure and HLA in healthy donors. PCR used 60 Vbeta primers and 13 Jbeta primers. Method: immunoSEQ multiplex PCR; TCRdb's copy keeps in-frame clones and lacks some. The table records about 150,000 clones, about 80% of them present only once. The sequencing sample was made of PBMCs. These receptor sequences come from a man aged 18 to 29 in good health and CMV-seronegative.

The gene calls are TRBV11-2 and TRBJ1-4; maybe TRBD1 (6 bases). The V gene lost 1 base and the J gene lost 8 bases, with 14 bases spanning the gap. The CDR3 runs to 15 residues. Per the germline V gene, CDR1 is SGHAT and CDR2 is FQNNGV. CDR3 sequence: CASSLVGGGKEKLFF. The CDR3, as DNA: TGTGCCAGCAGCTTAGTAGGGGGAGGGAAAGAAAAACTGTTTTTT.

This sequence joins TRBV6-5 and TRBJ2-3, with a possible D match to TRBD2 (5 bases). This CDR3 contains 14 residues. Trimming took 8 bases from V and 3 from J, leaving 15 bases between them. Germline CDR1 is MNHEY and CDR2 is SVGAGI. The CDR3 here is CASGTGGPTDTQYF. As DNA, the CDR3 is TGTGCCAGCGGAACCGGAGGACCGACAGATACGCAGTATTTT.

The V call is TRBV30, the J call TRBJ2-7; TRBD2 aligns across 12 bases. The junction had 10 bases not matched to a gene; V was cut back by 2 bases and J by 5 bases. The CDR3 runs 16 residues. Germline lookup yields CDR1 GTSNPN and CDR2 SVGIG (reference sequence). The CDR3 DNA follows: TGTGCCTGGAGTTTAGGGGGGGCTAGCGGGAGGGACGAGCAGTACTTC. Protein: CAWSLGGASGRDEQYF.

In this sample, this clone turned up a few times. CDR3 in DNA: TGTGCCAGCAGCGTAGCGCGGGGGGGCCTCTATGAGCAGTTCTTC. This translates into CASSVARGGLYEQFF. The chain couples TRBV9 to TRBJ2-1, with 9 bases lining up with TRBD2. Germline loops: CDR1 SGDLS, CDR2 YYNGEE. The junction had 6 bases not matched to a gene; V was cut back by 0 bases and J by 8 bases. The CDR3 covers 15 residues.

The V call is TRBV6-6, the J call TRBJ1-6, with 7 bases matching TRBD1. Germline values: CDR1 MNHNY, CDR2 SVGAGI (reference sequence). CDR3 length: 14 amino acids. After removal of 4 bases from V and 10 bases from J, the junction contained 7 bases not matched to a gene. CDR3 bases: TGTGCCAGCAGTTGGGACAGAGGAGGCTCACCCCTCCACTTT. This translates into CASSWDRGGSPLHF.

This chain joins TRBV4-1 and TRBJ1-2; D may be TRBD1 (5 bases). The V end lost 0 bases, the J end lost 5 bases, and 10 bases lay between the germline ends. Germline V gene sequence: CDR1 MGHRA, CDR2 YSYEKL. CDR3 length equals 14 residues. CDR3 sequence (DNA): TGCGCCAGCAGCCAAGATGTGGGGGGGTATGGCTACACCTTC. This codes for CASSQDVGGYGYTF.

The chain carries TRBV30 and TRBJ2-5, with D possibly matching TRBD1 (6 bases). The DNA end is a closer match to TRBJ2-7, so the J assignment may be wrong. The length of the CDR3 is 12 residues. Germline V gives CDR1 GTSNPN, CDR2 SVGIG (reference sequence). The CDR3 loop reads CAWSPGAPEQYF. The CDR3 bases are TGTGCCTGGAGCCCAGGGGCGCCCGAGCAGTACTTC.

The rearrangement joins TRBV7-3 to TRBJ2-5; 8 nucleotides match TRBD2. Germline lookup yields CDR1 SGHTA and CDR2 FQGTGA. The junction had 3 bases not matched to a gene; V was cut back by 6 bases and J by 3 bases. The CDR3 is made up of 13 amino acids. The CDR3 nucleotides are TGTGCCAGCAGTAAAGCGGGGGAAGAGACCCAGTACTTC. This gives the protein CASSKAGEETQYF.

The chain couples TRBV4-1 to TRBJ2-5; a possible D gene is TRBD2 (6 bases). The CDR3 spans 16 residues. V was cut by 0 bases and J by 2 bases, with 13 bases left in between. Germline values: CDR1 MGHRA, CDR2 YSYEKL. The CDR3 spells CASSQDGAEGQETQYF. In DNA form, the CDR3 reads TGCGCCAGCAGCCAAGATGGGGCGGAGGGTCAAGAGACCCAGTACTTC.

The J gene is TRBJ2-3, the V gene TRBV5-1; 12 bases agree with TRBD2. V dropped 4 bases and J dropped 0; count of bases not matched to a gene: 12. Germline V gives CDR1 SGHRS, CDR2 YFSETQ. The CDR3 has 19 residues. The CDR3 is CASSLQTSGRPSSTDTQYF. Here the CDR3 DNA reads TGCGCCAGCAGCCTGCAGACTAGCGGGAGACCCTCTAGCACAGATACGCAGTATTTT.

The chain is built from TRBV10-3 and TRBJ2-2; 11 nucleotides align to TRBD2. CDR3 length equals 15 residues. J lost 4 bases, V lost 6 bases, and 4 bases had no gene match. CDR1 ENHRY and CDR2 SYGVKD come from the germline V gene. Written as DNA, the CDR3 is TGTGCCATCAGGACTAGCGGGGACCCCACCGGGGAGCTGTTTTTT. Translating gives CAIRTSGDPTGELFF.

The rearrangement links TRBV7-4 to TRBJ1-4, with TRBD1 matching over 7 bases. J lost 2 bases, V lost 1 base, and 13 bases had no gene match. Germline V gene data show CDR1 as SGHVT and CDR2 as SQSDAQ. CDR3 size: 19 residues. The CDR3 DNA reads TGTGCCAGCAGCTTAGTCAGGGGGGTGGTTTCGTCGACTAATGAAAAACTGTTTTTT. Protein sequence: CASSLVRGVVSSTNEKLFF.

By share, this clone counts as medium-sized. The chain recombines TRBV6-4 with TRBJ2-1; 10 bases line up with TRBD2. CDR1 MRHNA and CDR2 SNTAGT come from the germline V gene. Unmatched junction bases numbered 7, after V lost 4 bases and J lost 7 bases. The CDR3 loop spans 15 amino acids. CDR3 sequence: CASSALAGVSNEQFF. DNA for the CDR3: TGTGCCAGCAGTGCGCTAGCGGGGGTCTCGAATGAGCAGTTCTTC.

In nucleotides, the CDR3 is TGTGCCAGCAGCAGGACAGGGGGCCCTATACTTAATTCACCCCTCCACTTT. It is translated as CASSRTGGPILNSPLHF. The chain employs TRBV5-6 and TRBJ1-6, with 11 bases aligning to TRBD1. The CDR3 spans 17 residues. With 4 bases clipped from V and 6 bases from J, the junction kept 9 bases outside the gene matches. Germline-derived CDR1 and CDR2 are SGHDT and YYEEEE.

The CDR3 DNA follows: TGTGCCAGCCATCTGGGTGCGGGTGAGCAGTTCTTC. Translating it yields CASHLGAGEQFF. The chain is built from TRBV7-8 and TRBJ2-1; D might be TRBD2 (5 bases). Germline assignment: CDR1 SGHVS and CDR2 FQNEAQ. This CDR3 comprises 12 residues. The V gene lost 8 bases and the J gene lost 9 bases, with 14 bases spanning the gap.